Below are 26 T cell receptor beta chains sequenced from a single sample in a study of shared clonotypes between healthy human individuals. Using immunoSEQ multiplex PCR, the repertoire was profiled, and TCRdb retains in-frame clones only, with some absent. The sample includes fewer than 3 million clones, less than 95% of them seen just once. Sequenced input: naive CD4+ T cells from PBMCs. Documented subset: CD45RA+ positively selected. These receptors were obtained from a man younger than 35 in good health. Some clones in this sample may be carry-over from other donors' samples.

This clone was recorded once. The chain has TRBV11-2 and TRBJ2-3; D unclear. The CDR3 loop spans 15 amino acids. V shed 3 bases and J shed 3 bases, with 13 bases lying between them. Germline V gene data show CDR1 as SGHAT and CDR2 as FQNNGV. The CDR3 bases are TGTGCCAGCAGCTTTTCTCGAGTTTTGACAGATACGCAGTATTTT. This sequence encodes CASSFSRVLTDTQYF.

This chain links TRBV28 with TRBJ2-7; D ambiguous. The CDR3 totals 14 residues. Trimming shortened V by 6 bases and J by 2 bases, and 14 bases separated the two germline ends. The germline V gene has CDR1 MDHEN and CDR2 SYDVKM. CDR3 loop: CASSSLGYAYEQYF. The CDR3 coding sequence is TGTGCCAGCAGCTCCCTGGGATATGCCTACGAGCAGTACTTC. Using reference TRBV28 and TRBJ2-7 for the parts outside the CDR3, the full variable domain is DVKVTQSSRYLVKRTGEKVFLECVQDMDHENMFWYRQDPGLGLRLIYFSYDVKMKEKGDIPEGYSVSREKKERFSLILESASTNQTSMYLCASSSLGYAYEQYFGPGTRLTVT.

The gene calls are TRBV9 and TRBJ2-2; 7 nucleotides agree with TRBD2. This CDR3 spans 17 amino acids. Germline V lookup: CDR1 SGDLS, CDR2 YYNGEE. With 2 bases clipped from V and 2 bases from J, the junction kept 9 bases outside the gene matches. The CDR3 loop reads CASSVLAGASNTGELFF. The CDR3 region has the DNA TGTGCCAGCAGCGTTTTGGCGGGAGCAAGTAACACCGGGGAGCTGTTTTTT.

This clone was seen a handful of times. The chain uses TRBV30 and TRBJ1-1; no reliable D call. The germline V gene has CDR1 GTSNPN and CDR2 SVGIG (reference sequence). This CDR3 has 14 amino acids. With 0 bases removed from V and 1 base from J, the gap between germline ends came to 9 bases. The CDR3: CAWSVLRTNTEAFF. The DNA for the CDR3 is TGTGCCTGGAGTGTACTGCGGACGAACACTGAAGCTTTCTTT.

The chain carries TRBV28 and TRBJ1-2; TRBD1 aligns across 7 bases. The CDR3 covers 15 residues. From germline, CDR1 is MDHEN and CDR2 SYDVKM. Unmatched junction bases numbered 11, after V lost 6 bases and J lost 4 bases. CDR3 residues: CASSLVQGIGYGYTF. The CDR3 nucleotides are TGTGCCAGCAGCCTAGTACAGGGGATTGGCTATGGCTACACCTTC.

The chain recombines TRBV5-5 with TRBJ1-5; no clear D. This CDR3 region has 14 residues. Per germline, CDR1 SGHKS and CDR2 YYEKEE (reference sequence). Trimming pared 4 bases from V and 0 bases from J, leaving 8 bases between. The CDR3 nucleotides read TGTGCCAGCAGCGTGGGGAGTAGCAATCAGCCCCAGCATTTT. The encoded protein is CASSVGSSNQPQHF.

The genes are TRBV5-1 and TRBJ2-7; D uncertain. The germline V gene encodes CDR1 SGHRS and CDR2 YFSETQ. The CDR3 loop spans 15 amino acids. Deletions cut 2 bases from V and 1 base from J, with 13 bases between. This chain's CDR3 is CASSFSSQPSYEQYF. The CDR3 region has the DNA TGCGCCAGCAGCTTCAGCTCACAGCCGTCCTACGAGCAGTACTTC.

The chain couples TRBV27 to TRBJ1-1; TRBD1 matches 9 bases. Germline trimming cut 5 bases from V and 2 bases from J; bases unmatched to any gene: 9. CDR3 length: 16 residues. Germline V lookup: CDR1 MNHEY, CDR2 SMNVEV (reference sequence). The CDR3 loop reads CASSSHRDRVNTEAFF. DNA of the CDR3: TGTGCCAGCAGTAGCCACCGGGACAGGGTAAACACTGAAGCTTTCTTT.

V and J are TRBV6-1 and TRBJ2-5; no clear D gene. There are 12 residues in the CDR3. Trimming removed 5 bases from V and 2 bases from J, with 6 bases in between. The V gene's germline CDR1 is MNHNS and CDR2 SASEGT. CDR3 sequence: CASSRQQETQYF. The CDR3 DNA is TGTGCCAGCAGTAGGCAACAAGAGACCCAGTACTTC.

The chain is built from TRBV10-3 and TRBJ2-1, with D maybe TRBD2 (6 bases). Trimming stripped 0 bases from V and 2 bases from J, with 11 bases between. There are 16 residues in the CDR3. Germline CDR1 reads ENHRY; CDR2 reads SYGVKD. CDR3 residues: CAISESVQRAYNEQFF. CDR3 DNA sequence: TGTGCCATCAGTGAGTCGGTCCAGCGGGCCTACAATGAGCAGTTCTTC.

This clone has only one observation. The chain recombines TRBV19 with TRBJ2-7, with 9 bases fitting TRBD2. The CDR3 has 16 residues. With 4 bases clipped from V and 0 bases from J, the junction kept 7 bases outside the gene matches. Germline assignment: CDR1 LNHDA and CDR2 SQIVND (reference sequence). CDR3 DNA sequence: TGTGCCAGTAGTACCCGACTAGCGGAAAGCTCCTACGAGCAGTACTTC. This sequence encodes CASSTRLAESSYEQYF.

The V gene is TRBV6-1, the J gene TRBJ1-5; the match to TRBD1 covers 8 bases. This CDR3 comprises 15 residues. Trimming removed 6 bases from V and 3 bases from J; junction bases left unmatched: 7. The germline V gene has CDR1 MNHNS and CDR2 SASEGT. The CDR3 DNA reads TGTGCCAGCAGGGGGGACAGGACCTTCAATCAGCCCCAGCATTTT. Translating it yields CASRGDRTFNQPQHF.

The V gene is TRBV7-2, the J gene TRBJ2-7; TRBD1 aligns across 10 bases. Trimming removed 5 bases from V and 1 base from J; junction bases left unmatched: 8. Germline V gene data show CDR1 as SGHTA and CDR2 as FQGNSA. The CDR3 has 16 residues. The CDR3 region is CASSRQGATASYEQYF. CDR3 sequence (DNA): TGTGCCAGCAGCCGACAGGGGGCGACCGCATCCTACGAGCAGTACTTC.

The chain has TRBV7-3 and TRBJ2-3; maybe TRBD2 (7 bases). CDR1 is SGHTA and CDR2 is FQGTGA in the germline V gene. The V and J ends lost 3 bases and 3 bases respectively, with 16 bases between them. The CDR3 runs to 16 residues. The CDR3 protein is CASSLRGRNPTDTQYF. CDR3 nucleotide sequence: TGTGCCAGCAGCTTGCGGGGGCGAAACCCTACAGATACGCAGTATTTT.

This clone has just one count. This sequence joins TRBV4-2 and TRBJ1-5, with D unresolved. Per germline, CDR1 LGHNA and CDR2 YNFKEQ. This CDR3 is 17 amino acids long. Trimming left V 0 bases short and J 1 base short, with 13 bases between. This chain's CDR3 is CASSQESSLGSNQPQHF. CDR3 nucleotides: TGTGCCAGCAGCCAAGAGAGTTCGTTGGGGAGCAATCAGCCCCAGCATTTT.

The chain joins TRBV15 to TRBJ2-3; TRBD1 aligns across 8 bases. Germline-derived CDR1 and CDR2 are LNHNV and YYDKDF (reference sequence). The CDR3 is 16 residues long. Trimming removed 0 bases from V and 1 base from J; junction bases left unmatched: 3. As DNA, the CDR3 is TGTGCCACCAGCAGAGACCCGACAGGGGGCACAGATACGCAGTATTTT. The encoded protein is CATSRDPTGGTDTQYF.

This sequence joins TRBV11-2 and TRBJ2-7; D possibly uses TRBD1 or TRBD2 (6 bases each). The CDR3 covers 15 residues. Trimming stripped 7 bases from V and 4 bases from J, with 20 bases between. Germline values: CDR1 SGHAT, CDR2 FQNNGV. CDR3: CASKGGLEGAYEQYF. In DNA, the CDR3 is TGTGCCAGCAAAGGGGGGCTGGAGGGAGCTTACGAGCAGTACTTC.

As regards this clone: The DNA is omitted, as the CDR3 cannot be located on it reliably, and the CDR3 follows TCRdb's listing. The rearrangement links TRBV28 to TRBJ1-4. CDR1 and CDR2 (germline): MDHEN, SYDVKM. A total of 13 residues make up the CDR3, ends included. CDR3 sequence reads: CASSTSIWGKLFF.

A few counts support this clone. The chain recombines TRBV28 with TRBJ1-1; D is undetermined. Deletions cut 10 bases from V and 10 bases from J, with 19 bases between. This CDR3 region has 12 residues. Germline CDR1 MDHEN, CDR2 SYDVKM. The DNA for the CDR3 is TGTGCCACCGGGGATCGGAGGGAGTTAGCTTTCTTT. Translating it yields CATGDRRELAFF.

V usage is TRBV4-1 and J usage is TRBJ2-1; a possible D gene is TRBD2 (6 bases). Trimming shortened V by 1 base and J by 0 bases, and 16 bases separated the two germline ends. This CDR3 contains 18 residues. Germline CDR1 is MGHRA and CDR2 is YSYEKL. The CDR3 nucleotides read TGCGCCAGCAGCCAAGGCAAACAACGCGGGGACTCCTACAATGAGCAGTTCTTC. Translated, it gives CASSQGKQRGDSYNEQFF.

The chain joins TRBV28 to TRBJ1-3; D may be TRBD1 (6 bases). Trimming shortened V by 5 bases and J by 4 bases, and 12 bases separated the two germline ends. The CDR3 consists of 14 residues. Germline assignment: CDR1 MDHEN and CDR2 SYDVKM. The DNA of the CDR3 is TGTGCCAGCAGTCAGGGGACAACCGGAAACACCATATATTTT. It translates to CASSQGTTGNTIYF.

The V and J genes are TRBV5-1 and TRBJ1-1; unclear D gene. The CDR3 covers 14 residues. Germline values: CDR1 SGHRS, CDR2 YFSETQ. The V end was cut by 5 bases, the J end by 5 bases, with 16 bases between. The CDR3 protein is CASRRTVAGTEAFF. DNA of the CDR3: TGCGCCAGCAGACGGACGGTAGCTGGGACTGAAGCTTTCTTT.

The table lists this clone with a few counts. The CDR3: CASSSNPGTDTEAFF. The CDR3 DNA sequence: TGTGCCAGCAGCTCGAATCCCGGGACAGACACTGAAGCTTTCTTT. V gene TRBV5-4 combines with J gene TRBJ1-1, with TRBD1 matching over 7 bases. CDR1 and CDR2 from the germline V gene are SGHNT and YYREEE (reference sequence). V lost 3 bases, J lost 3 bases, and 8 bases stayed unmatched. This CDR3 region has 15 residues.

V gene TRBV30 combines with J gene TRBJ1-4, with TRBD1 matching 9 bases. Looked up from germline, CDR1 is GTSNPN and CDR2 is SVGIG (reference sequence). This CDR3 contains 14 residues. Germline trimming cut 2 bases from V and 8 bases from J; bases unmatched to any gene: 6. As DNA, the CDR3 is TGTGCCTGGAGTACGGGACAGGGACGGGAAAAACTGTTTTTT. Residues: CAWSTGQGREKLFF.

The chain joins TRBV6-5 to TRBJ1-4; perhaps TRBD1 as D (6 bases). Germline CDR1 and CDR2: MNHEY and SVGAGI. The CDR3 spans 15 residues. Trimming pared 1 base from V and 7 bases from J, leaving 13 bases between. The CDR3 nucleotides read TGTGCCAGCAGTTACTTTCGGGGGGCGCCTGAAAAACTGTTTTTT. It specifies CASSYFRGAPEKLFF.

This clone was observed once. The V call is TRBV9, the J call TRBJ2-7; 11 bases line up with TRBD2. Trimming cost V 0 bases and J 2 bases; bases outside gene matches: 13. Germline values: CDR1 SGDLS, CDR2 YYNGEE. There are 19 residues in the CDR3. In DNA form, the CDR3 reads TGTGCCAGCAGCGTAGATCCCGGGACTAGCGGTAGGGGAACCTACGAGCAGTACTTC. This codes for CASSVDPGTSGRGTYEQYF. The entire variable domain, with the rest obtained from reference TRBV9 and TRBJ2-7, is as follows: DSGVTQTPKHLITATGQRVTLRCSPRSGDLSVYWYQQSLDQGLQFLIQYYNGEERAKGNILERFSAQQFPDLHSELNLSSLELGDSALYFCASSVDPGTSGRGTYEQYFGPGTRLTVT.